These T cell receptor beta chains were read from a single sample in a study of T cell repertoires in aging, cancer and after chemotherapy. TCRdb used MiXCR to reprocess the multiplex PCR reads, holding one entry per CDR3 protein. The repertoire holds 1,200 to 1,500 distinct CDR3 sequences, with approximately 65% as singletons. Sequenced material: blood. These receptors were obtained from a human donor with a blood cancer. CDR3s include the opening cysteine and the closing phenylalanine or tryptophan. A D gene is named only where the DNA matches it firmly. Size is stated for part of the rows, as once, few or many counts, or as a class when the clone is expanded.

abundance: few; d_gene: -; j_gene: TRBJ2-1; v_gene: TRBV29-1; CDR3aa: CSVEEVGKKNRQFF; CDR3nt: TGCAGCGTTGAAGAGGTGGGTAAGAAGAACCGGCAGTTCTTC
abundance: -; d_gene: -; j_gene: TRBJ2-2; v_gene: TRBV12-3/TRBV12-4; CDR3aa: CASSLVSDAWELFF; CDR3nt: TGTGCCAGCAGTTTAGTCTCAGACGCCTGGGAGCTGTTTTTT
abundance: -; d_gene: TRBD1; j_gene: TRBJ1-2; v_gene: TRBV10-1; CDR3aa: CASSEGQDYGYTF; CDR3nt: TGCGCCAGCAGTGAGGGACAGGACTATGGCTACACCTTC
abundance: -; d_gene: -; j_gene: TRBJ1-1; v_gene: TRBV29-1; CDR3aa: CSGLWAGTEAFF; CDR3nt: TGCAGCGGGCTCTGGGCGGGCACTGAAGCTTTCTTT
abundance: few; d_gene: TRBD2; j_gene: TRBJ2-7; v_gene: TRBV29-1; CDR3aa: CSVLGEGSWEQYF; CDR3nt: TGCAGCGTCCTCGGGGAGGGTTCGTGGGAGCAGTACTTC
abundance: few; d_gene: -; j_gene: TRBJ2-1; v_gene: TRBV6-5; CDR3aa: CASRSTARRSSYNEQFF; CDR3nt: TGTGCCAGCAGATCCACAGCCCGTCGGAGCTCCTACAATGAGCAGTTCTTC
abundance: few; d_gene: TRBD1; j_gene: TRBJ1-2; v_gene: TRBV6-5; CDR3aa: CASSFRTGGYGYTF; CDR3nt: TGTGCCAGCAGTTTCCGGACAGGAGGGTATGGCTACACCTTC
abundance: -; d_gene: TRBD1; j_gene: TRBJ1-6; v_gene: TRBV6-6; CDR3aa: CASITGQANSPLHF; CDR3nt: TGTGCCAGCATCACGGGACAGGCCAATTCACCCCTCCACTTT
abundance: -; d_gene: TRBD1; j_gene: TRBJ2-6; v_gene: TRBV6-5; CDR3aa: CASSLGTGAGANVLTF; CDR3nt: TGTGCCAGCAGCCTCGGGACAGGAGCTGGGGCCAACGTCCTGACTTTC
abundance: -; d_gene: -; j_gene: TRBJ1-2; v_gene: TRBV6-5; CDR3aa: CASSYVHGYTF; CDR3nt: TGTGCCAGCAGTTATGTCCATGGCTACACCTTC
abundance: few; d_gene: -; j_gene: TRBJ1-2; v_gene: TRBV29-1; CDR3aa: CSVEDKSNYGYTF; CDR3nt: TGCAGCGTTGAAGATAAGAGCAACTATGGCTACACCTTC
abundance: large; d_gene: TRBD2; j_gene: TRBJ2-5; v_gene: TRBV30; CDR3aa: CAWYSSGTRETQYF; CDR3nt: TGTGCCTGGTACTCTAGCGGGACCAGGGAGACCCAGTACTTC
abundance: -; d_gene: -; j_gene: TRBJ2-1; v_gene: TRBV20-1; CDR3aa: CSAIGYNEQFF; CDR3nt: TGCAGTGCTATAGGGTACAATGAGCAGTTCTTC